These T cell receptor beta chains were read from a single sample in a study of spatial heterogeneity in lung cancer. From the 5' RACE reads, TCRdb called clonotypes with MiXCR, one entry per CDR3 protein. Of some 34,000 distinct CDR3 sequences in the sample, about 7% are singletons; the top ten hold roughly 30%. This sample comprised PBMCs, obtained at surgery. Every receptor here comes from a female donor with early-stage non-small cell lung cancer. Each CDR3 is given with its conserved first and last residue. D genes are given only for firm matches. Clone size is shown for a subset of rows, as once, few, many or a class of expanded clone.

J | V | D | size | CDR3 | DNA
TRBJ2-4 | TRBV20-1 | TRBD1 | many | CSARDPGTVAVNIQYF | TGCAGTGCTAGAGACCCCGGGACAGTCGCTGTGAACATTCAGTACTTC
TRBJ2-5 | TRBV3-1 | NA | many | CASSQGEGVQETQYF | TGTGCCAGCAGCCAAGGAGAGGGGGTACAAGAGACCCAGTACTTC
TRBJ2-1 | TRBV12-5 | NA | many | CASGKQGMGLYNEQFF | TGTGCTAGTGGCAAACAGGGAATGGGCCTCTACAATGAGCAGTTCTTC
TRBJ2-3 | TRBV4-3 | TRBD1 | many | CASSQDAGTGTDTQYF | TGCGCCAGCAGCCAAGATGCAGGGACAGGGACAGATACGCAGTATTTT
TRBJ1-1 | TRBV6-1 | TRBD1 | many | CASSQRDRRTEAFF | TGTGCCAGCAGTCAAAGGGACAGGAGGACTGAAGCTTTCTTT
TRBJ1-2 | TRBV9 | TRBD1 | few | CASSDTGAGYGYTF | TGTGCCAGCAGTGATACAGGGGCGGGCTATGGCTACACCTTC
TRBJ1-6 | TRBV4-1 | TRBD1 | many | CASSQVLRGRRNSPLHF | TGCGCCAGCAGCCAAGTCTTAAGGGGGCGGCGAAATTCACCCCTCCACTTT
TRBJ1-2 | TRBV30 | NA | many | CAWSPLAVFYGYTF | TGTGCCTGGAGTCCCCTGGCGGTTTTCTATGGCTACACCTTC
TRBJ2-7 | TRBV7-9 | NA | many | CASSSPNSYEQYF | TGTGCCAGCAGCTCCCCCAACTCCTACGAGCAGTACTTC
TRBJ2-7 | TRBV28 | NA | many | CASSLQSADEQYF | TGTGCCAGCAGTTTACAGTCGGCTGACGAGCAGTACTTC
TRBJ1-3 | TRBV20-1 | TRBD1 | many | CSAVDRGSGNTIYF | TGCAGTGCAGTGGACAGGGGATCTGGAAACACCATATATTTT
TRBJ2-7 | TRBV20-1 | TRBD2 | many | CSARSLAGGPYEQYF | TGCAGTGCTAGGTCTCTAGCGGGAGGCCCCTACGAGCAGTACTTC
TRBJ2-2 | TRBV5-1 | TRBD2 | few | CASSLAPASGGNTGELFF | TGCGCCAGCAGCTTGGCCCCTGCTAGCGGGGGAAACACCGGGGAGCTGTTTTTT
TRBJ1-6 | TRBV12-3/TRBV12-4 | NA | many | CASSASSYNSPLHF | TGTGCCAGCTCGGCGAGCTCCTATAATTCACCCCTCCACTTT
TRBJ1-6 | TRBV12-3/TRBV12-4 | NA | NA | CASTGYNSPLHF | TGTGCCAGCACCGGGTATAATTCACCCCTCCACTTT
TRBJ2-5 | TRBV7-2 | TRBD2 | many | CASSFHAGGAGQETQYF | TGTGCCAGCAGCTTCCATGCCGGGGGGGCGGGACAAGAGACCCAGTACTTC
TRBJ1-1 | TRBV5-1 | NA | NA | CASSLKGDTEAFF | TGCGCCAGCAGCTTAAAAGGAGACACTGAAGCTTTCTTT
TRBJ2-3 | TRBV10-1 | NA | few | CASSPSAGPTDTQYF | TGCGCCAGCAGTCCTTCTGCGGGGCCCACAGATACGCAGTATTTT
TRBJ1-6 | TRBV2 | NA | NA | CASGQSNSPLHF | TGTGCCAGCGGACAATCCAATTCACCCCTCCACTTT
TRBJ2-4 | TRBV6-5 | TRBD1 | NA | CASSPWTGGDRNIQYF | TGTGCCAGCAGCCCCTGGACAGGGGGCGACAGGAACATTCAGTACTTC
TRBJ2-3 | TRBV9 | NA | many | CASSAGDPTDTQYF | TGTGCCAGCAGCGCAGGGGACCCCACAGATACGCAGTATTTT
TRBJ1-2 | TRBV7-3 | NA | many | CASSPGGSYYGYTF | TGTGCCAGCAGCCCTGGGGGATCTTACTATGGCTACACCTTC
TRBJ2-3 | TRBV12-3/TRBV12-4 | NA | many | CASSLRQHTDTQYF | TGTGCCAGCAGCTTAAGGCAGCACACAGATACGCAGTATTTT
TRBJ2-2 | TRBV6-2/TRBV6-3 | NA | NA | CASSYNRATGELFF | TGTGCCAGCAGTTATAACAGGGCGACCGGGGAGCTGTTTTTT
TRBJ2-1 | TRBV5-1 | NA | many | CASSLVRNEQFF | TGCGCCAGCAGCTTGGTCCGCAATGAGCAGTTCTTC